This TCR beta chain was sequenced in a study of blood T cell repertoires in COVID-19. The overall study: PBMCs, B-cell-depleted T cells, or T cells were the source of the cDNA or gDNA that made up the material.

J was trimmed by 5 bases and V by 2 bases; bases with no gene match: 3. The CDR3 runs to 13 residues. Germline values: CDR1 GTSNPN, CDR2 SVGIG (reference sequence). Generated by immunoSEQ multiplex PCR, the TCRdb table keeps only in-frame clones and is missing some. The table includes about 400,000 clones, about 90% detected once. A single count supports this clone. Material: peripheral blood. The rearrangement uses TRBV30 and TRBJ2-7, with 10 bases matching TRBD1. The TCR sequence derives from a man aged 40-55 years with acute or convalescent COVID-19. Written as DNA, the CDR3 is TGTGCCTGGAGTATTGGACAGGGGGACGAGCAGTACTTC. This encodes CAWSIGQGDEQYF.